The T cell receptor (beta chain) under discussion was sequenced for a study of shared clonotypes between healthy human individuals. Study-level information: Donors had three CD4 naive, three CD4 memory, two CD8 naive and one CD8 memory plate apiece.

As for this clone: Its antigen is as yet unknown.

Study-wide results and limits: There were few donors, and this limited the genetic and exposure-history diversity represented.

In the original workflow: In the immunoSEQ data, sequences were junction-only and lacked quality scores, so filtering differed. This table comes from immunoSEQ multiplex PCR, and its TCRdb copy is limited to in-frame clones, with some not included. The V and J calls and clone size were taken over from that table, and D and trimming were inferred from the DNA. The profile shows about 2.4 million clones, 80% to 95% of them singletons. The CDR3 length is 15 residues. Trimming cost V 2 bases and J 3 bases, with 15 bases left between them. Germline CDR1 SGHNT, CDR2 YYREEE (reference sequence). The chain is built from TRBV5-4 and TRBJ2-7; possible D gene TRBD1, 8 bases. Sample: naive CD4+ T cells from PBMCs. Specified subset: CD45RA+ positively selected. This TCR was sampled from a man between 18 and 35 years old in good health. Some clones in this sample may be carry-over from other donors' samples. CDR3 sequence: CASSFPQGGNYEQYF. The CDR3 DNA is TGTGCCAGCAGCTTTCCACAGGGGGGGAACTACGAGCAGTACTTC.